One and the same sample provided the 25 T cell receptor beta chains below, sequenced in a study of T cells in Graves' hyperthyroidism and ophthalmopathy. From RNA transcripts, TCR beta CDR3 regions were amplified. HTBI primers were employed in a first-round RT-PCR of the TCR CDR3. TCRdb analysed the multiplex PCR reads with MiXCR anew, one entry per CDR3 protein. The sample has 130,000 to 150,000 distinct CDR3 sequences, around 21% seen once; the top ten hold more than 65%. The sample comprised blood. Source of these receptors: a woman aged 45-59 years with Graves' hyperthyroidism that later progressed to Graves' ophthalmopathy.

This clonotype came up many times. This chain joins TRBV7-6 and TRBJ2-3; 8 nucleotides agree with TRBD2. The CDR3 extends over 17 amino acids. Germline V CDR1 and CDR2: SGHVS, FNYEAQ. J was trimmed by 1 base and V by 5 bases; bases with no gene match: 11. The CDR3 DNA is TGTGCCAGCAGCCGACGTCTAGCGGGTTTCCGCACAGATACGCAGTATTTT. The encoded protein is CASSRRLAGFRTDTQYF.

This clonotype was observed a handful of times. The rearrangement uses TRBV15 and TRBJ1-1; 8 bases fit TRBD1. In germline, CDR1 is LNHNV, CDR2 YYDKDF (reference sequence). The CDR3 spans 16 residues. Trimming cost V 0 bases and J 4 bases; bases outside gene matches: 7. In nucleotides, the CDR3 is TGTGCCACCAGCAGAGAGCCAGGGGGCGCGGGCACTGAAGCTTTCTTT. Protein: CATSREPGGAGTEAFF. Complete variable domain (other parts from reference TRBV15 and TRBJ1-1): DAMVIQNPRYQVTQFGKPVTLSCSQTLNHNVMYWYQQKSSQAPKLLFHYYDKDFNNEADTPDNFQSRRPNTSFCFLDIRSPGLGDTAMYLCATSREPGGAGTEAFFGQGTRLTVV.

This clonotype has at least ten counts. The chain has TRBV25-1 and TRBJ2-3; D call uncertain. CDR1 and CDR2 from the germline V gene are MGHDK and SYGVNS. Between the trimmed V and J ends, which lost 0 bases and 0 bases, there was a span of 4 bases. This CDR3 contains 14 residues. The DNA for the CDR3 is TGTGCCAGCAGTGAATACGGGAGCACAGATACGCAGTATTTT. Translating it yields CASSEYGSTDTQYF.

This clonotype showed up many times. The chain employs TRBV18 and TRBJ2-5; 9 bases fit TRBD1. V trimming: 6 bases; J trimming: 5 bases; junction bases outside the gene matches: 7. CDR3 length equals 14 residues. Germline V gene lookup returns CDR1 KGHSH and CDR2 LQKENI. The chain's CDR3 is CASSTRTGAETQYF. CDR3 bases: TGTGCCAGCTCGACGAGGACAGGGGCCGAGACCCAGTACTTC.

The chain recombines TRBV30 with TRBJ1-5; TRBD1 is a possible D gene (5 bases). Deletions cut 2 bases from V and 2 bases from J, with 19 bases between. The CDR3 is 17 amino acids. The germline V gene encodes CDR1 GTSNPN and CDR2 SVGIG (reference sequence). CDR3: CAWSQRTPGPGNQPQHF. CDR3 coding DNA: TGTGCCTGGAGTCAAAGAACCCCGGGGCCTGGCAATCAGCCCCAGCATTTT.

The chain recombines TRBV30 with TRBJ2-5; the D is unclear. Germline loops: CDR1 GTSNPN, CDR2 SVGIG (reference sequence). V lost 0 bases and J 0 bases, leaving 2 bases between the germline ends. CDR3 length equals 12 residues. The CDR3 is CAWSVYQETQYF. The CDR3 bases are TGTGCCTGGAGTGTATACCAAGAGACCCAGTACTTC.

In its sample, this clonotype was seen many times. V is TRBV6-1 and J is TRBJ2-5; TRBD1 aligns across 9 bases. From germline, CDR1 is MNHNS and CDR2 SASEGT. J gave up 4 bases and V 6 bases, and 9 bases lay outside the gene matches. This CDR3 region has 15 residues. The chain's CDR3 is CASRHTGGASETQYF. The DNA for the CDR3 is TGTGCCAGCAGACACACAGGGGGCGCGTCAGAGACCCAGTACTTC.

The gene calls are TRBV2 and TRBJ2-3, with D possibly matching TRBD1 (6 bases). Trimming pared 6 bases from V and 7 bases from J, leaving 17 bases between. The CDR3 runs 14 residues. Per the germline V gene, CDR1 is SNHLY and CDR2 is FYNNEI. DNA for the CDR3: TGTGCCAGCAGCAGACAGGAGGCGCGGAATACGCAGTATTTT. Translating it yields CASSRQEARNTQYF. Together with reference TRBV2 and TRBJ2-3, the CDR3 gives the full variable domain: EPEVTQTPSHQVTQMGQEVILRCVPISNHLYFYWYRQILGQKVEFLVSFYNNEISEKSEIFDDQFSVERPDGSNFTLKIRSTKLEDSAMYFCASSRQEARNTQYFGPGTRLTVL.

This clonotype was seen many times. The chain carries TRBV28 and TRBJ2-1, with 8 bases matching TRBD2. The germline V gene has CDR1 MDHEN and CDR2 SYDVKM. CDR3 length equals 16 residues. V shed 6 bases and J 4 bases; nucleotides not matched to a gene: 11. This chain's CDR3 is CASSPSLAGYYNEQFF. The DNA of the CDR3 is TGTGCCAGCAGCCCGAGCCTAGCGGGCTATTACAATGAGCAGTTCTTC.

Many counts were recorded for this clonotype. The chain is built from TRBV28 and TRBJ2-1; 7 bases match TRBD2. CDR3 length: 17 residues. The V and J ends lost 4 bases and 1 base, in that order; junction bases with no gene match: 10. The germline V gene has CDR1 MDHEN and CDR2 SYDVKM. The DNA for the CDR3 is TGTGCCAGCAGTTCTAATTTTGTGGGAGGGTCCTACAATGAGCAGTTCTTC. This sequence encodes CASSSNFVGGSYNEQFF.

This clonotype came up once. The chain has TRBV20-1 and TRBJ1-5; D gene unclear. The CDR3 runs 13 residues. Germline V gives CDR1 DFQATT, CDR2 SNEGSKA (reference sequence). V gave up 3 bases and J gave up 7 bases, with 13 bases separating them. In DNA form, the CDR3 reads TGCAGTGCTAGCGCCGGGCTCGGGCAGCCCCAGCATTTT. It yields the protein CSASAGLGQPQHF.

This clonotype was recorded many times. This rearrangement joins TRBV2 to TRBJ1-5; no reliable D call. The germline V and J ends were trimmed by 7 bases and 4 bases, with 8 bases remaining between them. Per germline, CDR1 SNHLY and CDR2 FYNNEI. The CDR3 runs 12 residues. CDR3 loop: CASTVGNQPQHF. The CDR3 DNA follows: TGTGCCAGCACGGTAGGGAATCAGCCCCAGCATTTT.

This clonotype showed up just a few times. Sequence at one end of the junction differs from germline and may be a read error. V usage is TRBV28 and J usage is TRBJ2-6; a weak D match, TRBD1 (5 bases). This CDR3 is built from 15 residues. Germline loops: CDR1 MDHEN, CDR2 SYDVKM. The CDR3 here is CASHSSGSGANVLAF. CDR3 DNA sequence: TGTGCCAGCCATTCCTCGGGCTCTGGGGCCAACGTCCTGGCTTTC.

In this sample, this clonotype turned up many times. The rearrangement uses TRBV6-1 and TRBJ2-1; TRBD1 matches at 7 bases. CDR1 and CDR2 (germline): MNHNS, SASEGT. The ends lost 5 bases at V and 3 bases at J; junction bases unmatched: 7. The CDR3 spans 15 residues. CDR3 in amino acids: CASSPRGQYYNEQFF. DNA of the CDR3: TGTGCCAGCAGTCCCAGGGGACAGTACTACAATGAGCAGTTCTTC.

The V call is TRBV6-9, the J call TRBJ1-4, with no clear D. The V and J ends lost 3 bases and 0 bases respectively, with 8 bases between them. CDR1 and CDR2 (germline): MNHGY, SVAAGI. This CDR3 is built from 15 residues. CDR3 DNA sequence: TGTGCCAGCAGTTACTCAGGATCAACTAATGAAAAACTGTTTTTT. Amino acids: CASSYSGSTNEKLFF.

This clonotype was seen ten or more times. A read error may produce the germline difference seen at one junction end. The V gene is TRBV20-1, the J gene TRBJ2-5; TRBD1 might be the D (6 bases). This CDR3 spans 15 amino acids. From germline, CDR1 is DFQATT and CDR2 SNEGSKA (reference sequence). Written as DNA, the CDR3 is TGCAGTGCTGTGACGGGACACAACCACCAAGAGGCCCAGTACTTC. Translation: CSAVTGHNHQEAQYF.

This clonotype appeared many times. This sequence joins TRBV27 and TRBJ1-3; tentative D call: TRBD1 (5 bases). V lost 3 bases to trimming and J lost 9 bases, with 12 bases between them. The germline V gene has CDR1 MNHEY and CDR2 SMNVEV (reference sequence). This CDR3 has 13 amino acids. The CDR3 region is CASSFGRGGTIYF. In DNA, the CDR3 is TGTGCCAGCAGTTTTGGGCGGGGGGGCACCATATATTTT.

Ten or more counts support this clonotype. The V gene is TRBV3-1, the J gene TRBJ2-3; a possible D gene is TRBD2 (6 bases). Germline loops: CDR1 LGHDT, CDR2 YNNKEL (reference sequence). This CDR3 has 14 amino acids. V shed 7 bases and J shed 1 base, with 12 bases lying between them. This CDR3 reads CASMPGGGTDTQYF. The CDR3 DNA reads as TGTGCCAGCATGCCCGGGGGAGGCACAGATACGCAGTATTTT.

On this clonotype itself: A single base separates this from a much larger clone, so it may be a read error. This rearrangement joins TRBV19 to TRBJ1-5; D uncertain. V lost 3 bases, J lost 3 bases, and 3 bases lay in between. From germline, CDR1 is LNHDA and CDR2 SQIVND (reference sequence). There are 12 residues in the CDR3. CDR3 loop: CASSMANQPQHF. The DNA for the CDR3 is TGTGCCAGTAGTATGGCCAATCAGCCCCAGCATTTT. Variable domain in full (rest from reference TRBV19 and TRBJ1-5): DGGITQSPKYLFRKEGQNVTLSCEQNLNHDAMYWYRQDPGQGLRLIYYSQIVNDFQKGDIAEGYSVSREKKESFPLTVTSAQKNPTAFYLCASSMANQPQHFGDGTRLSIL.

The chain is built from TRBV28 and TRBJ1-2; 7 bases match TRBD1. The ends lost 6 bases at V and 0 bases at J; junction bases unmatched: 7. The length of the CDR3 is 15 residues. Germline values: CDR1 MDHEN, CDR2 SYDVKM. In DNA, the CDR3 is TGTGCCAGCAGAAAACAGGGGCCCGCTAACTATGGCTACACCTTC. This codes for CASRKQGPANYGYTF.

This clonotype was counted at least ten times. The V and J genes are TRBV6-1 and TRBJ2-7, with 7 positions matching TRBD1. With 8 bases clipped from V and 3 bases from J, the junction kept 7 bases outside the gene matches. Looked up from germline, CDR1 is MNHNS and CDR2 is SASEGT. The CDR3 covers 13 residues. CDR3 region: CASLTRGNYEQYF. The CDR3 bases are TGTGCCAGCCTAACCAGGGGGAACTACGAGCAGTACTTC.

This clonotype has more than one count but fewer than ten. V gene TRBV5-1 combines with J gene TRBJ1-1; TRBD1 might be the D (6 bases). The CDR3 has 13 residues. CDR1 and CDR2 (germline): SGHRS, YFSETQ. V was cut by 4 bases and J by 5 bases, with 12 bases left in between. CDR3 sequence reads: CASSRVRGTEAFF. Here the CDR3 DNA reads TGCGCCAGCAGCCGGGTTAGGGGGACTGAAGCTTTCTTT. Looking up the rest from reference TRBV5-1 and TRBJ1-1 gives the full variable domain: KAGVTQTPRYLIKTRGQQVTLSCSPISGHRSVSWYQQTPGQGLQFLFEYFSETQRNKGNFPGRFSGRQFSNSRSEMNVSTLELGDSALYLCASSRVRGTEAFFGQGTRLTVV.

This clonotype occurred many times. The CDR3 here is CASATGGFSNQPQHF. CDR3 nucleotides: TGTGCCAGCGCGACAGGGGGATTTAGCAATCAGCCCCAGCATTTT. The chain combines TRBV28 with TRBJ1-5; 9 bases are shared with TRBD1. The J segment lost 0 bases and the V segment lost 8 bases, leaving 5 bases of the junction unmatched. Per the germline V gene, CDR1 is MDHEN and CDR2 is SYDVKM. The CDR3 contains 15 residues.

CDR3 in DNA: TGTGCCAGCAGTTTAGGGACTAGCGGGTTTCGGGAGCAGTACTTC. Its protein product is CASSLGTSGFREQYF. J is TRBJ2-7 and V is TRBV12-3 or TRBV12-4; TRBD2 matches 11 bases. The CDR3 has 15 residues. The V segment lost 1 base and the J segment 7 bases; nucleotides outside the gene matches: 6.

This clonotype was seen repeatedly, ten times or more. V gene TRBV6-1 combines with J gene TRBJ1-1; no firm D call. CDR1 and CDR2 (germline): MNHNS, SASEGT. This CDR3 is 13 amino acids long. Trimming stripped 1 base from V and 2 bases from J, with 5 bases between. This chain's CDR3 is CASSEGRNTEAFF. CDR3 DNA: TGTGCCAGCAGTGAAGGGAGAAACACTGAAGCTTTCTTT.